These 15 T cell receptor beta chains came from one sample sequenced in a study of breast tumors, draining lymph nodes, adjacent tissues. Axillary draining lymph nodes of breast cancer patients supplied the node samples. TCRdb ran MiXCR on the multiplex PCR reads and lists one entry per CDR3 protein. The data hold 150,000 or so distinct CDR3 sequences, with around 35% observed a single time. The sample was axillary lymph node tissue. These receptors originate from a female donor with breast cancer. Some clones in this sample may be carry-over from other donors' samples.

This clonotype appeared a few times. This may arise from a read error, as a much more abundant clone is one base away. The V and J genes are TRBV20-1 and TRBJ1-5; D not certain. CDR1 is DFQATT and CDR2 is SNEGSKA in the germline V gene (reference sequence). The CDR3 runs 17 residues. Trimming pared 3 bases from V and 4 bases from J, leaving 22 bases between. The CDR3 reads CSASDPLGRSINQPQHF. CDR3 sequence (DNA): TGCAGTGCTAGTGATCCTTTAGGCAGGTCGATTAATCAGCCCCAGCATTTT.

Turning to this clonotype: Mismatch with germline at one junction end may stem from a read error. This chain links TRBV20-1 with TRBJ2-7; D may match TRBD1 or TRBD2 (5 bases each). The CDR3 totals 16 residues. Germline V lookup: CDR1 DFQATT, CDR2 SNEGSKA (reference sequence). CDR3 protein: CSASLVPGTASYEQCF. As DNA, the CDR3 is TGCAGTGCTAGCCTCGTTCCCGGGACGGCCTCCTACGAGCAGTGCTTC.

The chain has TRBV20-1 and TRBJ1-2; D unresolved. Trimming pared 4 bases from V and 12 bases from J, leaving 21 bases between. CDR1 and CDR2 (germline): DFQATT, SNEGSKA (reference sequence). This CDR3 has 13 amino acids. CDR3: CSATPRTEEANTF. For the CDR3, the DNA is TGCAGTGCTACACCAAGGACGGAGGAAGCAAACACCTTC.

This clonotype has a count of ten or more. CDR3 sequence (DNA): TGTGCCTGGAGTCGACAGTCAGATACGCAGTATTTT. It translates to CAWSRQSDTQYF. The chain couples TRBV30 to TRBJ2-3; a possible D gene is TRBD1 (5 bases). The CDR3 loop spans 12 amino acids. Trimming shortened V by 2 bases and J by 4 bases, and 7 bases separated the two germline ends. Germline V lookup: CDR1 GTSNPN, CDR2 SVGIG (reference sequence). Full variable domain (outside the CDR3, taken from reference TRBV30 and TRBJ2-3): SQTIHQWPATLVQPVGSPLSLECTVEGTSNPNLYWYRQAAGRGLQLLFYSVGIGQISSEVPQNLSASRPQDRQFILSSKKLLLSDSGFYLCAWSRQSDTQYFGPGTRLTVL.

The J gene is TRBJ1-1, the V gene TRBV6-6; D is perhaps TRBD1 (5 bases). The V end lost 3 bases, the J end lost 2 bases, and 22 bases lay between the germline ends. CDR1 MNHNY and CDR2 SVGAGI come from the germline V gene (reference sequence). This CDR3 has 18 residues. The chain's CDR3 is CASSYPKTAQSLNTEAFF. Written as DNA, the CDR3 is TGTGCCAGCAGTTATCCTAAGACAGCCCAAAGTCTTAACACTGAAGCTTTCTTT.

This clonotype was seen ten or more times. CDR3: CAISEGQPYNEQFF. The CDR3 nucleotides are TGTGCCATCAGTGAGGGACAACCCTACAATGAGCAGTTCTTC. The genes are TRBV10-3 and TRBJ2-1, with D perhaps TRBD1 (5 bases). The CDR3 is made up of 14 amino acids. Germline loops: CDR1 ENHRY, CDR2 SYGVKD. V gave up 2 bases and J gave up 2 bases, with 7 bases separating them.

This clonotype was detected ten times or more. V gene TRBV4-1 combines with J gene TRBJ2-7; 7 positions agree with TRBD1. V lost 1 base to trimming and J lost 2 bases; unmatched junction nucleotides: 5. Germline CDR1 and CDR2: MGHRA and YSYEKL. The CDR3 contains 15 residues. The CDR3 sequence is CASSQGQGIAYEQYF. For the CDR3, the DNA is TGCGCCAGCAGCCAAGGACAGGGTATCGCCTACGAGCAGTACTTC.

Turning to this clonotype: This may be a read error, as it is one base from a much larger clone. The rearrangement joins TRBV7-3 to TRBJ2-2, with D perhaps TRBD2 (5 bases). Germline V gene sequence: CDR1 SGHTA, CDR2 FQGTGA. This CDR3 comprises 16 residues. CDR3 sequence: CASSDTGTLNTGEPFF. The CDR3 bases are TGTGCCAGCAGCGATACCGGAACTCTGAACACCGGGGAGCCGTTTTTT.

This clonotype has at least ten counts. This rearrangement joins TRBV3-1 to TRBJ1-2, with 8 bases matching TRBD1. V gave up 4 bases and J gave up 0 bases; unmatched junction bases: 4. CDR3 length equals 15 residues. Germline V CDR1 and CDR2: LGHDT, YNNKEL (reference sequence). CDR3 region: CASSLRTGSNYGYTF. In DNA form, the CDR3 reads TGTGCCAGCAGCCTAAGGACAGGGTCTAACTATGGCTACACCTTC.

The chain is built from TRBV10-3 and TRBJ2-1, with 9 bases that match TRBD2. V lost 0 bases, J lost 7 bases, and 13 bases stayed unmatched. Germline CDR1 is ENHRY and CDR2 is SYGVKD. This CDR3 is built from 18 residues. This chain's CDR3 is CAISESNLAGGTTNEQFF. The CDR3 bases are TGTGCCATCAGTGAGTCGAACTTGGCGGGGGGGACGACGAATGAGCAGTTCTTC.

Concerning this clonotype itself: A much larger clone differs by one base, so this may be a read error. The chain joins TRBV27 to TRBJ1-3; D is perhaps TRBD1 (6 bases). In germline, CDR1 is MNHEY, CDR2 SMNVEV (reference sequence). CDR3 length equals 17 residues. CDR3 sequence reads: CANSLSAGEFSGNTIYF. DNA of the CDR3: TGTGCCAACAGTTTATCGGCAGGGGAATTCTCTGGAAACACCATATATTTT.

The chain has TRBV29-1 and TRBJ1-2; no definite D call. Germline CDR1 and CDR2: SQVTM and ANQGSEA. This CDR3 comprises 16 residues. Between the trimmed V and J ends, which lost 7 bases and 2 bases, there was a span of 23 bases. The DNA for the CDR3 is TGCAGCGCCCCGGACCCCCGAGGGCCCGTAAACTATGGCTACACCTTC. It encodes CSAPDPRGPVNYGYTF.

This clonotype was detected many times. The chain carries TRBV2 and TRBJ2-1, with unresolved D. Germline loops: CDR1 SNHLY, CDR2 FYNNEI. The V and J ends lost 5 bases and 3 bases respectively, with 8 bases between them. The CDR3 is 13 amino acids. The CDR3 nucleotides are TGTGCCAGCAGTCCCCTTTACTACAATGAGCAGTTCTTC. It yields the protein CASSPLYYNEQFF.

Many counts were recorded for this clonotype. The junction departs from the called germline gene at one end, perhaps through a read error. V is TRBV20-1 and J is TRBJ2-1; TRBD2 agrees at 8 bases. Germline V gene lookup returns CDR1 DFQATT and CDR2 SNEGSKA (reference sequence). This CDR3 comprises 14 residues. The CDR3 sequence is CSARAGTGGLEQFF. CDR3 bases: TGCAGTGCAAGAGCCGGAACGGGAGGGCTTGAGCAGTTCTTC.

The chain couples TRBV7-2 to TRBJ1-6; D unresolved. Germline-derived CDR1 and CDR2 are SGHTA and FQGNSA. V dropped 1 base and J dropped 7 bases, with 20 bases sitting between them. This CDR3 is 18 amino acids long. The CDR3 here is CASSLGSLGGLKNSPLHF. In DNA form, the CDR3 reads TGTGCCAGCAGCTTAGGAAGTTTAGGAGGGCTTAAGAATTCACCCCTCCACTTT.